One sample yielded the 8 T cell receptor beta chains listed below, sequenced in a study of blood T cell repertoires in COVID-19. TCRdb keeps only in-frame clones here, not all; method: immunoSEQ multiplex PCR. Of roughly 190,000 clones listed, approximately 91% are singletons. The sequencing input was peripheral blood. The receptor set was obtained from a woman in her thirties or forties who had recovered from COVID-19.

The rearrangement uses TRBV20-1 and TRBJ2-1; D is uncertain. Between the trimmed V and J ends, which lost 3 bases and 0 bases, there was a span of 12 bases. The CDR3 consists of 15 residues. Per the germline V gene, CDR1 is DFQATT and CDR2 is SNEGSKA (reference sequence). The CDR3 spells CSASSWSSSYNEQFF. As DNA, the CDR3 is TGCAGTGCTAGTAGTTGGTCCAGCTCCTACAATGAGCAGTTCTTC.

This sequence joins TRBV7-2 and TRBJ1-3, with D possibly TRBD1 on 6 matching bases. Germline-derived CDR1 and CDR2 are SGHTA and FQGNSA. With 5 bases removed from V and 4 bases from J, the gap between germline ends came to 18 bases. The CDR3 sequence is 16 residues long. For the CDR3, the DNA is TGTGCCAGCAGCCCTTTAGGGGGGGGACGAGGAAACACCATATATTTT. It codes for CASSPLGGGRGNTIYF.

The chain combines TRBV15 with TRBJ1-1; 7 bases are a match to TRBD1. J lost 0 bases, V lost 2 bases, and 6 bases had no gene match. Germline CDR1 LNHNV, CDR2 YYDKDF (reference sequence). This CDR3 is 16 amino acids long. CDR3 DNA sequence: TGTGCCACCAGCAGACTTCCGGGACAGTTGAACACTGAAGCTTTCTTT. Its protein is CATSRLPGQLNTEAFF.

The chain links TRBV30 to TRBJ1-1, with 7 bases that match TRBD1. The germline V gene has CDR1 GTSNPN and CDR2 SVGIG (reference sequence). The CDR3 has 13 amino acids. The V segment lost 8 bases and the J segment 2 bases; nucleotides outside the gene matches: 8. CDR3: CAVKRDSNTEAFF. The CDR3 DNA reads TGTGCCGTTAAACGGGACAGCAACACTGAAGCTTTCTTT.

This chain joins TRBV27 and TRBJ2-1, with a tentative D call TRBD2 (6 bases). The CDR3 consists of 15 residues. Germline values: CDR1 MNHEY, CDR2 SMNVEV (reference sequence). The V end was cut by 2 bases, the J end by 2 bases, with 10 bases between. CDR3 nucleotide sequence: TGTGCCAGCAGTTTAGGGGGGAGTGCCTACAATGAGCAGTTCTTC. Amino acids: CASSLGGSAYNEQFF.

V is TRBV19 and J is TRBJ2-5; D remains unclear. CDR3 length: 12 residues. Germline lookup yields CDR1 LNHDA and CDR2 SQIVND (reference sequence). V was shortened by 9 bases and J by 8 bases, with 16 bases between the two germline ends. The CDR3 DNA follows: TGTGCCAGCCGCGATAATTCTGAAACCCAGTACTTC. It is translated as CASRDNSETQYF.

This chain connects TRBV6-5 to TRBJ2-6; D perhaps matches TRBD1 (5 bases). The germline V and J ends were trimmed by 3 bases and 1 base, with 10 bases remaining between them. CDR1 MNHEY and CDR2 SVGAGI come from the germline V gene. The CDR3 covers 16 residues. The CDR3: CASSYQPGSGANVLTF. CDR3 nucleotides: TGTGCCAGCAGTTATCAACCAGGGTCTGGGGCCAACGTCCTGACTTTC.

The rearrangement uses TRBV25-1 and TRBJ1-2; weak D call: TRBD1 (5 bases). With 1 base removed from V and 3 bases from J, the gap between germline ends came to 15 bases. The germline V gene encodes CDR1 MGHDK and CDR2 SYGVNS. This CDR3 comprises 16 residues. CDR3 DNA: TGTGCCAGCAGTGAATTGGGCCAGGGCGGTTACTATGGCTACACCTTC. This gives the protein CASSELGQGGYYGYTF.